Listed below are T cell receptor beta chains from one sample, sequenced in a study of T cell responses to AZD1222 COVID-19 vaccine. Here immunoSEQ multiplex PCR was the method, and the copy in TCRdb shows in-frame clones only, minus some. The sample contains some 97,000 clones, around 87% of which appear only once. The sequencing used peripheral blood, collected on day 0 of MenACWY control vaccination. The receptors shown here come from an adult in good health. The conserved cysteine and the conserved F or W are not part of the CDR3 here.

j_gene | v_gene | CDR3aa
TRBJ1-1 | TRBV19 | ASSIKQGGTEAF
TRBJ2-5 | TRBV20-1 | SASSWTSGEKETQY
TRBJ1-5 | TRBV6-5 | ASSRDRVGQPQH
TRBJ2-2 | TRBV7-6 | ASSLALVSNTGELF
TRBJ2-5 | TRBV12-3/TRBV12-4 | ASSSTQGTQY
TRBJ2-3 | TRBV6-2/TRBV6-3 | ASSSWGASGTDTQY
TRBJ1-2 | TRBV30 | AWSVGLYGYT
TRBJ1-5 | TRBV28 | ASSLSPGLGSGDQPQH
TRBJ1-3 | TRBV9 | ASSVDGTPGNTIY
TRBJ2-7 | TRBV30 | AWGPGAYEQY
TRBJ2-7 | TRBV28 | ASSPPGSYEQY
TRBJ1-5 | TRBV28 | ASGRDRVSVNPQH
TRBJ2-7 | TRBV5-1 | ASSFGESSYEQY
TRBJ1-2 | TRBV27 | ASSPRQGIGGYT
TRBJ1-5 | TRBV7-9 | ASSLAGTDQPQH
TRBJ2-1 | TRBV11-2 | ASRYLGISSYNEQF
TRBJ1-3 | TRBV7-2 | ASSPTSPGRGGNTIY
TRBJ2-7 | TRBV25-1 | ASPSSYEQY
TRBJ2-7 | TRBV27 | ASSPGTSGWNEQY
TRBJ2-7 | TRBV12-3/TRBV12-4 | ASGGLVYEQY
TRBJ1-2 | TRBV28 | ASSAPGQGGYGYT
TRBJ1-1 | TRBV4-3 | ASSPQARNTEAF
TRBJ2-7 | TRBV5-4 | ASSFLGGPGYEQY
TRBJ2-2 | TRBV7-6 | ASSPGTGTTGELF
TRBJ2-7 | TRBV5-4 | ASSFGSLPDYEQY
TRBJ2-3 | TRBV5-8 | ASSSGTSGGEWTDTQY
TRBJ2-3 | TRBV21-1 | ASSKPQKERGLTDTQY
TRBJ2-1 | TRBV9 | ASSVVGRIGNEQF
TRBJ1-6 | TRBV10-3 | ATGTEGSPLH
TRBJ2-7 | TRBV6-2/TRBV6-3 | ASSGKTGGYEQY
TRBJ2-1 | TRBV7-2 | ASSLALDEQF
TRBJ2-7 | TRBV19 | ASSSRGGEQY
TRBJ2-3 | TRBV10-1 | ASSKGQGAADTQY
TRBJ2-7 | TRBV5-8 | ASSSTYEQY
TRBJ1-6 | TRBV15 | ATSRDFPGRGTPLH
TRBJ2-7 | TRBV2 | ASSGTGGQY
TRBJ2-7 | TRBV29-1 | SVRTVTYEQY
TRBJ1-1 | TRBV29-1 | SVEGVSFTEAF
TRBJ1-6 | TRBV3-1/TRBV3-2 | ASSSRQGHNSPLH
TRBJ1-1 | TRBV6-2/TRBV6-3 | ASSYSIEDSNTEAF
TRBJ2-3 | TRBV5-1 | ASTVSGSHTDTQY
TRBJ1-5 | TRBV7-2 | ASSLGNGVQPQH
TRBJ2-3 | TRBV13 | ASSAESGTGVKDTQY
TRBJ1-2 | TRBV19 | ASSQSLSWEYGYT
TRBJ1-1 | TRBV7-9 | ASSILRGLDTEAF
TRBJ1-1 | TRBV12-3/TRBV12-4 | ASSLVSEAF
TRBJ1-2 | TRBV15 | ATSDRVNYGYT
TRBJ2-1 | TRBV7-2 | ASSLVGQPYNEQF
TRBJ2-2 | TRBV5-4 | ASSPWGNTGELF
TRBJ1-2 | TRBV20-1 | SAPNYGYT
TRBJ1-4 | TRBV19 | ASSIRQGEEKLF
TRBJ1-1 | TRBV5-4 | ASSRDRGGTEAF
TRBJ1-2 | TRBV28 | ASEDSFYGYT
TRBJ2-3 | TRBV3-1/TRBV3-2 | ASSQDLLAYDTQY
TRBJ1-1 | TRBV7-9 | ASSLGFTGDEAF
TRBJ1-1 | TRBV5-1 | ASSSPGPDTEAF
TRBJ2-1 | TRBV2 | ASRGTGEINEQF